This is a list of T cell receptor beta chains from one sample in a study of cytotoxic CD8 clonotypes in ibrutinib-treated CLL. Only in-frame clones appear in the TCRdb table, and some are missing; sequencing was by immunoSEQ multiplex PCR. Here the sample spans about 300,000 clones, around 77% being singletons. This sample comprised PBMCs, obtained at disease progression, from a patient treated with ibrutinib. The receptor source for this set is a human donor with chronic lymphocytic leukemia. Each CDR3 is given with its conserved first and last residue. Fields, in order: clone size, V gene, D gene, J gene, CDR3 DNA, CDR3 protein. D genes are given only for firm matches. Part of the rows lack a size; the others show once, few, many or a class for expanded clones.

-,TRBV29-1,TRBD2,TRBJ2-1,TGCAGCGTTGAAAGGGGGACTAGCGGGAGTATAGATGAGCAGTTCTTC,CSVERGTSGSIDEQFF
-,TRBV5-1,TRBD1,TRBJ1-1,TGCGCCAGCAGCAACGCTGGGACAGCGAACACTGAAGCTTTCTTT,CASSNAGTANTEAFF
few,TRBV6-5,-,TRBJ1-2,TGTGCCAGCAGCAAACAGGAGGATTATGGCTACACCTTC,CASSKQEDYGYTF
-,TRBV19,TRBD2,TRBJ2-1,TGTGCCAGTAGCCCGGTGGTGGGAGGGTCCTACAATGAGCAGTTCTTC,CASSPVVGGSYNEQFF
-,TRBV10-3,-,TRBJ1-2,TGTGCCATCAGTGAGCCGGACACAAGGGGCTACACCTTC,CAISEPDTRGYTF
once,TRBV27,TRBD2,TRBJ2-5,TGTGCCAGCAGTTTAAGCGGACTAGCGGGACCAGCGAAGACCCAGTACTTC,CASSLSGLAGPAKTQYF
-,TRBV13,-,TRBJ1-2,TGTGCCAGCAGCTCTACAGGGTCGGCATATGGCTACACCTTC,CASSSTGSAYGYTF
-,TRBV9,-,TRBJ2-2,TGTGCCAGCAGCGTCGGGGGTAGTATGGCGGAGCTGTTTTTT,CASSVGGSMAELFF
-,TRBV29-1,TRBD1,TRBJ2-2,TGCAGCGTTGAAGATCCCGACGACAGGGGGAAACGGGAGCTGTTTTTT,CSVEDPDDRGKRELFF
-,TRBV5-4,TRBD1,TRBJ1-6,TGTGCCAGCAGCGCCGCAGGGGGCGCATCCTATAATTCACCCCTCCACTTT,CASSAAGGASYNSPLHF
few,TRBV10-3,-,TRBJ2-5,TGTGCCATCAGTGCGGAAGAGACCCAGTACTTC,CAISAEETQYF
-,TRBV11-2,-,TRBJ2-3,TGTGCCAGCAGCTCCCTAAAAGGACCGACGGCCGGGGGTACGCAGTATTTT,CASSSLKGPTAGGTQYF
few,TRBV4-1,TRBD1,TRBJ1-2,TGCGCCAGCAGCCACTGGACAGGGTTCTATGGCTACACCTTC,CASSHWTGFYGYTF
-,TRBV18,-,TRBJ1-5,TGTGCCAGCTCACCACTCCGACAGGATAATCAGCCCCAGCATTTT,CASSPLRQDNQPQHF
-,TRBV15,TRBD1,TRBJ1-5,TGTGCCACCAGACGGGACAGGGGGGATCAGCCCCAGCATTTT,CATRRDRGDQPQHF
-,TRBV2,-,TRBJ2-7,TGTGCCAGCAGTGAGAGGGCAGCCGTAACCTACGAGCAGTACTTC,CASSERAAVTYEQYF
-,TRBV2,-,TRBJ2-1,TGTGCCAGCAGGGGAGGAGAGCAGTTCTTC,CASRGGEQFF
-,TRBV5-6,-,TRBJ2-7,TGTGCCAGCAGCTTTAACCCAGGGGACTTCGAGCAGTACTTC,CASSFNPGDFEQYF
once,TRBV5-4,TRBD1,TRBJ1-6,TGTGCCAGCAGCTTTCGTCGACAGGGTAATTCACCCCTCCACTTT,CASSFRRQGNSPLHF
-,TRBV12-5,TRBD1,TRBJ2-7,TGTGCTACGGGGCCGGGACAGGGTAGGTACGAGCAGTACTTC,CATGPGQGRYEQYF
few,TRBV18,-,TRBJ2-1,TGTGCCAGCTCACCCTGGGGTGATAGCGGATACAATGAGCAGTTCTTC,CASSPWGDSGYNEQFF
-,TRBV27,-,TRBJ1-2,TGTGCCAGCAGTTGGTCCCGGCAGGCCTTGTATGGCTACACCTTC,CASSWSRQALYGYTF
-,TRBV15,-,TRBJ2-5,TGTGCCACCAGCAGAGATCGGCCGGAGGAAGAGACCCAGTACTTC,CATSRDRPEEETQYF
-,TRBV5-6,-,TRBJ2-7,TGTGCCAGCAGCTCCGAATTGGATAGCCCATCCTACGAGCAGTACTTC,CASSSELDSPSYEQYF
-,TRBV6-5,-,TRBJ2-5,TGTGCCAGCAGTTACTGGGAGACCCAGTACTTC,CASSYWETQYF
-,TRBV19,TRBD1,TRBJ2-3,TGTGCCAGTAGTACCCAGGGACAGGCGGGCACAGATACGCAGTATTTT,CASSTQGQAGTDTQYF
-,TRBV4-3,-,TRBJ2-1,TGCGCCAGCAGCCATGGGGTAGCAGATACCTACAATGAGCAGTTCTTC,CASSHGVADTYNEQFF
-,TRBV7-8,TRBD2,TRBJ2-7,TGTGCCAGCAGCCTCTTCACTAGCGGGGATGGCGAGCAGTACTTC,CASSLFTSGDGEQYF
-,TRBV5-6,TRBD2,TRBJ2-7,TGTGCCAGCAGCCCGACCTTAGCGGGACCCTCCTACGAGCAGTACTTC,CASSPTLAGPSYEQYF
-,TRBV6-6,-,TRBJ2-7,TGTGCCAGACCACTGGAGGCCTACGAGCAGTACTTC,CARPLEAYEQYF
-,TRBV2,-,TRBJ1-4,TGTGCCAGCAGTGAAGCGGGGTTAAGGGGTCTGAATGAAAAACTGTTTTTT,CASSEAGLRGLNEKLFF
-,TRBV9,TRBD1,TRBJ2-2,TGTGCCAGCAGCGTCGGACAGGGGGCGGGCGGGGAGCTGTTTTTT,CASSVGQGAGGELFF
-,TRBV29-1,TRBD2,TRBJ2-3,TGCAGCGTTGAAGAAGGGGCTAGCGGGGGATTTTTTGGTACAGATACGCAGTATTTT,CSVEEGASGGFFGTDTQYF
-,TRBV5-6,TRBD1,TRBJ2-1,TGTGCCAGCAGCTTGTTGACATTTGGACAGGGGAGAGGCGATGAGCAGTTCTTC,CASSLLTFGQGRGDEQFF
few,TRBV4-1,-,TRBJ1-5,TGCGCCAGCAGCCAAGACGTGAACCAGCCCCAGCATTTT,CASSQDVNQPQHF
-,TRBV11-3,-,TRBJ2-7,TGTGCCAGCAGCTTAGTGAGGTTCGGCCCCATAAGTGTCGCGCACGAGCAGTACTTC,CASSLVRFGPISVAHEQYF
-,TRBV28,TRBD1,TRBJ2-3,TGTGCCAGCGGTCCTCACCGGGACAGGGTGCTTTTT,CASGPHRDRVLF
few,TRBV2,TRBD1,TRBJ2-7,TGTGCCAGCGGGGGACAGGGGACTTCCTACGAGCAGTACTTC,CASGGQGTSYEQYF
-,TRBV5-1,-,TRBJ1-1,TGCGCCAGCAGCTTGTCCTGGGGGGCGTACACTGAAGCTTTCTTT,CASSLSWGAYTEAFF
-,TRBV18,TRBD2,TRBJ2-7,TGTGCCAGCTCACCGCTACTTAGCGGGAGATCCTCCTACGAGCAGTACTTC,CASSPLLSGRSSYEQYF
-,TRBV6-1,-,TRBJ1-1,TGTGCCAGCAGTGAAGCGCATTCGGGGGCTGGCACTGAAGCTTTCTTT,CASSEAHSGAGTEAFF
few,TRBV27,TRBD2,TRBJ2-5,TGTGCCAGCAGTCCCCCGGGCGGGGGGGTTCACTTC,CASSPPGGGVHF
-,TRBV30,TRBD1,TRBJ1-4,TGTGCCTGGAGTGGCCCTTTGGGACAGGGAAATGAAAAACTGTTTTTT,CAWSGPLGQGNEKLFF
-,TRBV11-2,TRBD1,TRBJ1-2,TGTGCCAGCAGCTTAAGCGGGACAGACTATGGCTACACCTTC,CASSLSGTDYGYTF
-,TRBV29-1,TRBD2,TRBJ2-3,TGCAGCGTGGAACAAACTAGCGGCAGCACAGATACGCAGTATTTT,CSVEQTSGSTDTQYF
-,TRBV19,-,TRBJ2-3,TGTGCCAGTAACCGATGGCCAGGGTGGGGTGATACGCAGTATTTT,CASNRWPGWGDTQYF
-,TRBV10-2,-,TRBJ2-7,TGCGCCAGCAGTGAAAGGATCGGAACAGGGCCGTCCCACGAGCAGTACTTC,CASSERIGTGPSHEQYF
-,TRBV9,-,TRBJ1-4,TGTGCCAGCAGCGTGGGATTGGTTGAAAAACTGTTTTTT,CASSVGLVEKLFF
-,TRBV27,-,TRBJ2-2,TGTGCCAGCAGTCCCCGTGGTGTGGGGACCGGGGAGCTGTTTTTT,CASSPRGVGTGELFF
-,TRBV14,TRBD2,TRBJ2-7,TGTGCCAGCAGCCCGTGGACTAGTCCCTTCTCCTACGAGCAGTACTTC,CASSPWTSPFSYEQYF
once,TRBV25-1,-,TRBJ2-7,TGTGCCAGCAGTGAATATCGGGCGGGGACCTACGAGCAGTACTTC,CASSEYRAGTYEQYF
-,TRBV7-8,TRBD2,TRBJ2-5,TGTGCCAGCAGTCAAAGTAGGACTAGCGGGAGAGCACAAGAGACCCAGTACTTC,CASSQSRTSGRAQETQYF
-,TRBV19,-,TRBJ1-2,TGTGCCAGTAGTGAGATACAAGGGTTCTATGGCTACACCTTC,CASSEIQGFYGYTF